The clone carrying this TCR beta chain was recorded many times. Its antigen remains unidentified. This entry comes from a study of Graves' ophthalmopathy and Graves' hyperthyroidism. RNA transcripts served as template for amplifying TCR beta CDR3 sequences. HTBI-primed first-round RT-PCR preceded second-round multiplex PCR. Using its own MiXCR run on the multiplex PCR reads, TCRdb lists one record per CDR3 protein. The sample records 150,000 or so distinct CDR3 sequences, roughly 37% being singletons. Uncontrolled infections, other autoimmune diseases, pregnancy or lactation barred patients from enrollment. Orbital computed tomography, thyroid ultrasound, TRAb, serum thyroxine and clinical symptoms formed the basis of diagnosis. Whole-study findings and limits: A majority of expanded thyroid clonotypes exceeding 0.001 frequency were likewise present in blood.

This TCR was sampled from a woman in her forties with Graves' ophthalmopathy. Material for sequencing was peripheral blood.

In nucleotides, the CDR3 is TGTGCCAGCAGCTTAGGACAGGGTAGCGAGCAGTACTTC. This encodes CASSLGQGSEQYF. The V gene is TRBV11-2, the J gene TRBJ2-7, with 7 bases matching TRBD1. With V trimmed by 1 base and J by 6 bases, 3 bases remained unmatched. This CDR3 spans 13 amino acids. Germline V lookup: CDR1 SGHAT, CDR2 FQNNGV.